This T cell receptor beta chain was sequenced in a study of early T cells in non-severe SARS-CoV-2 infection. Study details: Sequencing of bulk RNA from unsorted whole blood was done, without chain pairing.

This clonotype was picked up many times. Trimming took 7 bases from V and 1 from J; bases not matched to a gene: 5. The CDR3 extends over 15 amino acids. In germline, CDR1 is SGHRS, CDR2 YFSETQ. In the library, individual cDNA molecules carried attached unique molecular identifiers. Each CDR3 protein is one row after TCRdb ran MiXCR on the 5' RACE reads. The table records around 50,000 distinct CDR3 sequences, around 10% of them present only once. The TCR was taken from an adult who was a healthcare worker with PCR-confirmed SARS-CoV-2 infection or an uninfected control (not recorded which). Sequencing was carried out using whole blood. The V call is TRBV5-1, the J call TRBJ2-3, with 11 bases fitting TRBD2. DNA for the CDR3: TGCGCCAGCGGGCAACTAGCGGGGGGCACAGATACGCAGTATTTT. It codes for CASGQLAGGTDTQYF. The full variable domain, in which reference TRBV5-1 and TRBJ2-3 provide the parts outside the CDR3, is KAGVTQTPRYLIKTRGQQVTLSCSPISGHRSVSWYQQTPGQGLQFLFEYFSETQRNKGNFPGRFSGRQFSNSRSEMNVSTLELGDSALYLCASGQLAGGTDTQYFGPGTRLTVL.